This record looks at one T cell receptor (beta chain) sequence and its context. The antigen is undetermined. No conserved phenylalanine or tryptophan is present at the end of the CDR3, so a read error is the likely explanation. The sample is drawn from a study of tumor and adjacent non-tumor tissue in lung cancer. Overall study: On average, productive TCRbeta reads reached some 4.4 million per sample.

V dropped 5 bases and J dropped 6; count of bases not matched to a gene: 10. This CDR3 is built from 15 residues. Germline CDR1 SQVTM, CDR2 ANQGSEA. Regarding the study as a whole: Tumor TCR diversity, when higher, was linked to shorter survival.

A modified ARM-PCR protocol with three rounds of nested PCR amplified TCRbeta. MiXCR was run by TCRdb on the multiplex PCR reads, yielding one entry per CDR3 protein. The sample holds 68,000 or so distinct CDR3 sequences, 55% to 70% seen once. No cell sorting was done before RNA was extracted from the tissue. V gene TRBV29-1 combines with J gene TRBJ2-2; TRBD2 matches 9 bases. The sample comprised lung tumor tissue. The TCR comes from a man aged 50 to 59 with non-small cell lung cancer. The CDR3 spells CSVTGTSRISGELFS. For the CDR3, the DNA is TGCAGCGTTACCGGGACTAGCAGGATATCCGGGGAGCTGTTTTCT.